The source of this T cell receptor beta chain is a study of vaccination and CD4 T cells after COVID-19. Across the whole study: Ranging from 14 to 241, the interval between dose two and post-vaccine sampling had a median of about ten weeks. Investigators stimulated cells with overlapping spike peptides drawn from SARS-CoV-2, HCoV-NL63, HCoV-OC43 and HCoV-229E.

Treatment defined: 10-day PBMC culture with coronavirus spike peptide pools or control peptides (ViraFEST assay). The study, taken as a whole, reports: It was observed that, in convalescent patients, a median approximately 86% of reactive clones arose only post-vaccination.

Sequenced with the Oncomine TCR Beta short-read assay was DNA taken from cultured CD4+ T cells. DNA came from CD4+ T cells after culture. TCRdb ran MiXCR on the PCR reads and lists one entry per CDR3 protein. The repertoire holds 20,000 or so distinct CDR3 sequences, with under 25% as singletons. A note on this clonotype: The antigen is undetermined.

From germline, CDR1 is MGHRA and CDR2 YSYEKL. The CDR3 is 15 residues long. The ends lost 6 bases at V and 2 bases at J; junction bases unmatched: 7. Material: cultured CD4+ T cells from blood. The chain couples TRBV4-1 to TRBJ2-5, with 9 positions matching TRBD1. The sequence came from a human donor with COVID-19. The CDR3 here is CASRRDRVGQETQYF. The CDR3 DNA is TGCGCCAGCAGACGGGACAGGGTTGGGCAAGAGACCCAGTACTTC.